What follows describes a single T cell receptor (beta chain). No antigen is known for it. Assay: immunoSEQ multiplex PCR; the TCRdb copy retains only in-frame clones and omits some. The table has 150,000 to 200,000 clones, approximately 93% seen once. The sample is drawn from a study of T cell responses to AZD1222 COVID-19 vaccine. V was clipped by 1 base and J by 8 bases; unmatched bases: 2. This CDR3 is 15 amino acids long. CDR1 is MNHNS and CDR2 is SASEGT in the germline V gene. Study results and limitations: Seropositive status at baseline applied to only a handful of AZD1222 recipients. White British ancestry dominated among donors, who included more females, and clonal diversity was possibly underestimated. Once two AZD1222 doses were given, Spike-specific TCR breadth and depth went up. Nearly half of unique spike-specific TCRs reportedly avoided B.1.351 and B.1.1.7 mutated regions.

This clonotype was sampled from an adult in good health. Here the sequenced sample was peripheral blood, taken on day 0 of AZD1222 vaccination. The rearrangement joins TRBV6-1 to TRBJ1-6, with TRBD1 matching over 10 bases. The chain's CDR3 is CASSEETGGYSPLHF. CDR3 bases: TGTGCCAGCAGTGAAGAGACAGGGGGCTATTCACCCCTCCACTTT.